These 22 T cell receptor beta chains originate from one sample sequenced in a study of regulatory T cells in long-lasting Graves disease. The time point here: newly diagnosed GD, antithyroid drugs for less than 3 months. Extracted RNA from PBMCs served as the source of the TCR library. Construction of TCR beta libraries relied on iRepertoire HTBI primers and on Arm-PCR targeting CDR3 regions. Each CDR3 protein gets one entry after TCRdb re-called the multiplex PCR reads with MiXCR. The repertoire holds fewer than 650,000 distinct CDR3 sequences, with about 16% as singletons. The same data also went into a second study, on T cells in Graves' hyperthyroidism and ophthalmopathy.

Material: peripheral blood mononuclear cells (PBMCs), obtained at new diagnosis, from a patient treated with antithyroid drugs. The receptors originated from a young man with Graves disease.

This clonotype was counted many times. The J gene is TRBJ2-1, the V gene TRBV29-1; 12 nucleotides line up with TRBD2. The germline CDR1 and CDR2 sequences are SQVTM and ANQGSEA. V lost 7 bases and J lost 9; bases outside the gene matches: 7. The CDR3 sequence is 13 residues long. The CDR3 sequence is CSAWTSGIGEQFF. Here the CDR3 DNA reads TGCAGCGCCTGGACTAGCGGGATAGGTGAGCAGTTCTTC.

This clonotype has at least ten counts. The chain links TRBV30 to TRBJ1-1, with D unclear. Trimming took 0 bases from V and 9 from J, leaving 8 bases between them. Germline loops: CDR1 GTSNPN, CDR2 SVGIG (reference sequence). The CDR3 extends over 11 amino acids. The CDR3 DNA sequence: TGTGCCTGGAGTGTTTGGGGAAAAGCTTTCTTT. This sequence encodes CAWSVWGKAFF.

The chain has TRBV6-5 and TRBJ2-2; D is ambiguous. The CDR3 is 16 amino acids. V dropped 4 bases and J dropped 1 base, with 13 bases sitting between them. The germline CDR1 and CDR2 sequences are MNHEY and SVGAGI. CDR3 in DNA: TGTGCCAGCAGTTTTGGGGTCAACCTGAACACCGGGGAGCTGTTTTTT. Translation: CASSFGVNLNTGELFF.

This clonotype was counted at least ten times. The rearrangement links TRBV20-1 to TRBJ2-5; TRBD2 matches at 7 bases. Per the germline V gene, CDR1 is DFQATT and CDR2 is SNEGSKA (reference sequence). The CDR3 runs 15 residues. The trim removed 0 bases at V and 1 base at J, leaving 5 bases unmatched. The CDR3 loop reads CSARDAGVSQETQYF. CDR3 in DNA: TGCAGTGCTAGAGATGCGGGAGTCTCCCAAGAGACCCAGTACTTC.

This clonotype appeared many times. The V gene is TRBV12-3 or TRBV12-4, the J gene TRBJ2-2; no reliable D call. V lost 2 bases, J lost 8 bases, and 3 bases lay in between. The CDR3 is made up of 11 amino acids. The CDR3 loop is CASSLRGELFF. CDR3 sequence (DNA): TGTGCCAGCAGTTTAAGGGGGGAGCTGTTTTTT.

The chain couples TRBV6-1 to TRBJ2-3; no definite D call. The CDR3 runs 16 residues. Germline CDR1 and CDR2: MNHNS and SASEGT. V was clipped by 6 bases and J by 2 bases, with 18 bases between them. In nucleotides, the CDR3 is TGTGCCAGCAGCCCCCCCATACGGTTGCTCACAGATACGCAGTATTTT. Translation gives CASSPPIRLLTDTQYF.

This clonotype was counted a few times. CDR3 bases: TGTGCCAGCAGTCCCCTTTTAGGACTAGCGGGAGTCACAGATACGCAGTATTTT. Protein product: CASSPLLGLAGVTDTQYF. The J gene is TRBJ2-3, the V gene TRBV6-1; 13 bases are a match to TRBD2. With 5 bases clipped from V and 2 bases from J, the junction kept 10 bases outside the gene matches. Per germline, CDR1 MNHNS and CDR2 SASEGT. The CDR3 loop spans 18 amino acids.

The chain combines TRBV3-1 with TRBJ2-5, with a weak D call TRBD1 (6 bases). Germline V CDR1 and CDR2: LGHDT, YNNKEL (reference sequence). Trimming took off 0 bases at V and 9 bases at J, with 11 bases between the two ends. The CDR3 consists of 13 residues. The CDR3 DNA follows: TGTGCCAGCAGCCAAGAACAGCCAGGGGCCCAGTACTTC. Protein: CASSQEQPGAQYF.

This clonotype was seen more than once but under ten times. The rearrangement links TRBV29-1 to TRBJ2-1, with 12 bases identical to TRBD1. V gave up 4 bases and J gave up 5 bases; unmatched junction bases: 6. The CDR3 has 15 amino acids. Germline V gene sequence: CDR1 SQVTM, CDR2 ANQGSEA. Here the CDR3 DNA reads TGCAGCGTTGCTTTCGGGACAGGGGGCCACAATGAGCAGTTCTTC. Amino acids: CSVAFGTGGHNEQFF.

This clonotype occurred many times. The chain employs TRBV20-1 and TRBJ2-1, with 11 bases aligning to TRBD2. Germline-derived CDR1 and CDR2 are DFQATT and SNEGSKA (reference sequence). The V gene end was trimmed by 3 bases and the J gene end by 1 base; junction bases not matched to a gene: 8. The CDR3 runs 17 residues. The CDR3 sequence is CSASSGRGTKSYNEQFF. CDR3 DNA sequence: TGCAGTGCTAGTAGCGGGAGGGGGACTAAATCCTACAATGAGCAGTTCTTC.

The chain links TRBV11-1 to TRBJ2-3; 9 nucleotides align to TRBD1. Germline CDR1 reads SGHAT; CDR2 reads FQDESV (reference sequence). CDR3 size: 17 residues. With 1 base clipped from V and 0 bases from J, the junction kept 5 bases outside the gene matches. The CDR3 protein is CASSLVGTGSSTDTQYF. The CDR3 DNA reads as TGTGCCAGCAGCTTAGTGGGGACAGGGAGTAGCACAGATACGCAGTATTTT.

In its sample, this clonotype was seen many times. The chain is built from TRBV20-1 and TRBJ2-1; D might be TRBD2 (6 bases). The length of the CDR3 is 12 residues. The V end lost 1 base, the J end lost 8 bases, and 9 bases lay between the germline ends. Germline V lookup: CDR1 DFQATT, CDR2 SNEGSKA (reference sequence). CDR3 region: CSARAGGDEQFF. The CDR3 coding sequence is TGCAGTGCTAGAGCCGGGGGTGATGAGCAGTTCTTC.

This clonotype was seen ten or more times. The chain is built from TRBV20-1 and TRBJ2-4; D is perhaps TRBD1 (6 bases). Germline CDR1 reads DFQATT; CDR2 reads SNEGSKA (reference sequence). The V end was cut by 8 bases, the J end by 2 bases, with 16 bases between. This CDR3 spans 14 amino acids. The CDR3 DNA sequence: TGCAGTTCAACTGGGGGCTTGACCAAAAACATTCAGTACTTC. Translation: CSSTGGLTKNIQYF.

This clonotype has more than one count but fewer than ten. The V call is TRBV20-1, the J call TRBJ1-5; D gene uncertain. The V gene's germline CDR1 is DFQATT and CDR2 SNEGSKA (reference sequence). CDR3 length equals 14 residues. V was pared by 2 bases and J by 0 bases, with 8 bases between. CDR3 amino acids: CSARYGNSNQPQHF. The CDR3 nucleotides are TGCAGTGCTAGATACGGGAATAGCAATCAGCCCCAGCATTTT.

This clonotype showed up many times. J is TRBJ2-7 and V is TRBV6-1; 9 positions agree with TRBD2. V lost 7 bases, J lost 5 bases, and 6 bases stayed unmatched. The CDR3 length is 13 residues. CDR1 and CDR2 (germline): MNHNS, SASEGT. The DNA for the CDR3 is TGTGCCAGCACCGGACTAGCGACCCACGAGCAGTACTTC. It yields the protein CASTGLATHEQYF.

This clonotype was seen ten or more times. V and J are TRBV6-1 and TRBJ1-3, with a possible D match to TRBD1 (6 bases). CDR3 length: 14 amino acids. The V end was cut by 5 bases, the J end by 4 bases, with 12 bases between. Germline V gene data show CDR1 as MNHNS and CDR2 as SASEGT. The CDR3 DNA follows: TGTGCCAGCAGTAAAGGGGGGTTGGGAAACACCATATATTTT. Encoded protein: CASSKGGLGNTIYF.

Many counts were recorded for this clonotype. The chain combines TRBV20-1 with TRBJ2-1, with 8 bases that match TRBD2. Germline V gives CDR1 DFQATT, CDR2 SNEGSKA (reference sequence). The CDR3 has 15 residues. V dropped 2 bases and J dropped 6; count of bases not matched to a gene: 9. The CDR3 is CSARTPGLVGNEQFF. DNA of the CDR3: TGCAGTGCTAGAACACCGGGACTAGTTGGCAATGAGCAGTTCTTC.

This clonotype has at least ten counts. The chain employs TRBV29-1 and TRBJ2-7; 10 bases are shared with TRBD1. The J segment lost 2 bases and the V segment lost 6 bases, leaving 4 bases of the junction unmatched. The CDR3 spans 13 residues. Germline V gene data show CDR1 as SQVTM and CDR2 as ANQGSEA. CDR3 region: CSVGTGVTYEQYF. Here the CDR3 DNA reads TGCAGCGTCGGGACAGGGGTTACCTACGAGCAGTACTTC.

This sequence joins TRBV10-3 and TRBJ2-1; D unclear. This CDR3 region has 12 residues. CDR1 and CDR2 from the germline V gene are ENHRY and SYGVKD. V gave up 0 bases and J gave up 9 bases, with 6 bases separating them. This CDR3 reads CAISESLGEQFF. CDR3 DNA: TGTGCCATCAGTGAGTCGCTGGGTGAGCAGTTCTTC.

As to this clonotype: A read error may be the cause here, since a much bigger clone is one base away. The chain recombines TRBV7-3 with TRBJ2-1; TRBD2 aligns across 10 bases. Germline V gives CDR1 SGHTA, CDR2 FQGTGA. Losses at the gene ends were 5 bases for V and 5 bases for J; bases not matched to a gene: 9. The CDR3 spans 16 residues. This chain's CDR3 is CASSQGGLASNNEQFF. CDR3 coding DNA: TGTGCCAGCAGCCAAGGGGGACTAGCGAGTAACAATGAGCAGTTCTTC.

This clonotype showed up many times. The chain uses TRBV27 and TRBJ1-1, with D perhaps matching TRBD1 (5 bases). The CDR3 is 15 amino acids. Per germline, CDR1 MNHEY and CDR2 SMNVEV (reference sequence). V was pared by 1 base and J by 4 bases, with 13 bases between. CDR3 coding DNA: TGTGCCAGCAGTTTATATCAGACAGTGGCCACTGAAGCTTTCTTT. Protein sequence: CASSLYQTVATEAFF.

This clonotype was counted between two and nine times. In nucleotides, the CDR3 is TGTGCCAGCAGTTCCCACCCGACAGGGGGAAAGAGAGAGACCCAGTACTTC. Its translation is CASSSHPTGGKRETQYF. The gene calls are TRBV6-5 and TRBJ2-5; TRBD1 aligns across 9 bases. CDR1 and CDR2 from the germline V gene are MNHEY and SVGAGI. J was trimmed by 4 bases and V by 4 bases; bases with no gene match: 13. The CDR3 is 17 amino acids.